This TCR beta chain was found in a study of cytomegalovirus exposure and HLA in healthy donors. Germline-derived CDR1 and CDR2 are ENHRY and SYGVKD. V gave up 6 bases and J gave up 15 bases; unmatched junction bases: 14. This CDR3 is built from 15 residues. The PCR made use of 60 Vbeta and 13 Jbeta primers. Sequencing was performed with immunoSEQ multiplex PCR; in TCRdb, only in-frame clones are kept and a portion is missing. This table lists 30,000 to 35,000 clones. V gene TRBV10-3 combines with J gene TRBJ2-1; TRBD2 matches at 13 bases. The clonotype comes from a man in his forties in good health and CMV-seronegative. Specimen: PBMCs. CDR3 in amino acids: CAISQPGLAGELPFF. The CDR3 region has the DNA TGTGCCATCAGCCAACCAGGACTAGCGGGAGAGCTTCCGTTCTTC.